One and the same sample provided the 9 T cell receptor beta chains below, sequenced in a study of regulatory T cells in long-lasting Graves disease (dated by TCRdb to 2020 to 2022). In light of the paper, this sample's time point label describes: newly diagnosed GD, antithyroid drugs for less than 3 months. RNA was extracted from PBMCs in TRIzol for both TCR sequencing and RNA sequencing. Library preparation was by multiplex PCR. Sequencing instrument: Illumina HiSeq 4000. To build TCR beta libraries, CDR3 regions were amplified by Arm-PCR using iRepertoire HTBI primers. TCRdb handled the public reads itself, with Q25 trimming in fastp and clone calling in MiXCR, and kept productive beta chains. Here each entry gathers all rows of one CDR3 protein and keeps the most common genes and DNA. This sample holds some 450,000 distinct CDR3 sequences; less than 20% were observed only once. The top ten hold roughly a tenth of the sample.

These data are also associated with another study on T cells in Graves' hyperthyroidism and ophthalmopathy.

Material: peripheral blood mononuclear cells (PBMCs), obtained at new diagnosis, from a patient treated with antithyroid drugs. The receptors originated from a woman aged 25-40 years with Graves disease. Donor details come from another sample of the same person, matched by shared clones.

CDR3: CASSPPSGTANIQYF. DNA for the CDR3: TGTGCCAGCTCACCACCCTCCGGGACAGCGAACATTCAGTACTTC. J is TRBJ2-4 and V is TRBV18, with 7 bases fitting TRBD1. This CDR3 is 15 amino acids long. The V segment lost 0 bases and the J segment 7 bases; nucleotides outside the gene matches: 6. Looked up from germline, CDR1 is KGHSH and CDR2 is LQKENI.

This clonotype has ten or more counts. The chain employs TRBV5-1 and TRBJ2-2, with D perhaps matching TRBD1 (6 bases). CDR1 and CDR2 (germline): SGHRS, YFSETQ. The V and J ends lost 6 bases and 2 bases respectively, with 11 bases between them. The CDR3 length is 14 residues. The CDR3 DNA reads TGCGCCAGCACCGGACAGTTAAACACCGGGGAGCTGTTTTTT. Its protein product is CASTGQLNTGELFF.

Ten or more counts support this clonotype. J is TRBJ2-4 and V is TRBV7-2, with TRBD1 as a possible D gene (5 bases). The CDR3 runs to 13 residues. CDR1 SGHTA and CDR2 FQGNSA come from the germline V gene. The V and J ends lost 5 bases and 10 bases respectively, with 15 bases between them. The CDR3 bases are TGTGCCAGCAGCCCCAGACAGCTAACTATTCAGTACTTC. This translates into CASSPRQLTIQYF.

This clonotype was detected a few times. The junction shows a germline mismatch at one end, possibly a read error. The chain has TRBV12-3 or TRBV12-4 and TRBJ2-2; maybe TRBD2 (5 bases). The CDR3 is made up of 13 amino acids. CDR3 amino acids: CAISEGVTGELFF. The CDR3 coding sequence is TGTGCCATCAGTGAGGGCGTAACCGGGGAGCTGTTTTTT.

This clonotype was observed many times. This chain uses TRBV11-3 with TRBJ2-3; D assignment may be TRBD1 or TRBD2 (5 bases each). The CDR3 spans 16 residues. Trimming shortened V by 1 base and J by 4 bases, and 15 bases separated the two germline ends. Per the germline V gene, CDR1 is SGHNT and CDR2 is YENEEA. The CDR3 DNA reads TGTGCCAGCAGCTTAGGTTACGGGATGGGGGCAGATACGCAGTATTTT. As protein: CASSLGYGMGADTQYF.

This chain joins TRBV29-1 and TRBJ1-2, with TRBD1 matching over 7 bases. The ends lost 3 bases at V and 2 bases at J; junction bases unmatched: 9. This CDR3 has 15 residues. Germline assignment: CDR1 SQVTM and CDR2 ANQGSEA. CDR3 in DNA: TGCAGCGTTGATTGGGGCGGGACAGACAACTATGGCTACACCTTC. It translates to CSVDWGGTDNYGYTF.

This clonotype was recorded many times. The genes are TRBV7-2 and TRBJ2-7; 7 nucleotides align to TRBD2. Trimming at V came to 5 bases and at J to 0 bases, leaving 19 bases not matched to a gene. This CDR3 comprises 19 residues. From germline, CDR1 is SGHTA and CDR2 FQGNSA. CDR3 in amino acids: CASSHYKVSLAWSSYEQYF. The DNA of the CDR3 is TGTGCCAGCAGCCATTACAAGGTCTCACTAGCGTGGAGCTCCTACGAGCAGTACTTC. The whole variable domain, remainder taken from reference TRBV7-2 and TRBJ2-7, is GAGVSQSPSNKVTEKGKDVELRCDPISGHTALYWYRQSLGQGLEFLIYFQGNSAPDKSGLPSDRFSAERTGGSVSTLTIQRTQQEDSAVYLCASSHYKVSLAWSSYEQYFGPGTRLTVT.

This clonotype came up many times. The chain links TRBV5-6 to TRBJ2-3; 7 nucleotides agree with TRBD2. Germline CDR1 reads SGHDT; CDR2 reads YYEEEE. V dropped 2 bases and J dropped 0; count of bases not matched to a gene: 6. The CDR3 is 16 residues long. CDR3 residues: CASSFLLAKSTDTQYF. CDR3 coding DNA: TGTGCCAGCAGCTTTCTACTAGCGAAAAGCACAGATACGCAGTATTTT. Drawing the rest from reference TRBV5-6 and TRBJ2-3, the complete variable domain is DAGVTQSPTHLIKTRGQQVTLRCSPKSGHDTVSWYQQALGQGPQFIFQYYEEEERQRGNFPDRFSGHQFPNYSSELNVNALLLGDSALYLCASSFLLAKSTDTQYFGPGTRLTVL.

The chain uses TRBV28 and TRBJ2-2, with D perhaps matching TRBD1 (6 bases). This CDR3 spans 16 amino acids. CDR1 is MDHEN and CDR2 is SYDVKM in the germline V gene. Trimming pared 4 bases from V and 0 bases from J, leaving 12 bases between. The CDR3 loop reads CASSYRTVPNTGELFF. DNA for the CDR3: TGTGCCAGCAGTTACAGGACAGTCCCGAACACCGGGGAGCTGTTTTTT.